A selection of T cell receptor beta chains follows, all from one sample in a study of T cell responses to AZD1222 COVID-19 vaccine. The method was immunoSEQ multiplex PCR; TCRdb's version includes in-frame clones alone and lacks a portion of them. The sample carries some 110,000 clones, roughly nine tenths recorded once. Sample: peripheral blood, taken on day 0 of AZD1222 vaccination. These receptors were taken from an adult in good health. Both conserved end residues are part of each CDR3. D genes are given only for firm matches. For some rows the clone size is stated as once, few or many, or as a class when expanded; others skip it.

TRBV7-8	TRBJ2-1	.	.	TGTGCCAGCAGCTCTAGCCGACTGGGATACAATGAGCAGTTCTTC	CASSSSRLGYNEQFF
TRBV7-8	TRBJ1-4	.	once	TGTGCCAGCAGCCCCTCGGAGGGGAGCAATGAAAAACTGTTTTTT	CASSPSEGSNEKLFF
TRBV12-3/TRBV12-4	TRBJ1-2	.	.	TGTGCCAGCAGTTTACAGGGTTACTATGGCTACACCTTC	CASSLQGYYGYTF
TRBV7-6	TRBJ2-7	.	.	TGTGCCAGCAGCTTAGATTTCACAGGGAACTACGAGCAGTACTTC	CASSLDFTGNYEQYF
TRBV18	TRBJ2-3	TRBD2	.	TGTGCCAGCTCACCGGAGCGGGGGAGCACAGATACGCAGTATTTT	CASSPERGSTDTQYF
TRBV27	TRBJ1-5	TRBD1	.	TGTGCCAGCAGTGCCGACCGGCAGGGGGCTCATCAGCCCCAGCATTTT	CASSADRQGAHQPQHF
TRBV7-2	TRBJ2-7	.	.	TGTGCCAGCAGCTTCGGGGCCGTGAACTCCTACGAGCAGTACTTC	CASSFGAVNSYEQYF
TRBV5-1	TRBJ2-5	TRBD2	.	TGCGCCAGCAGCCCCGGCGGGGGAGAGGAGACCCAGTACTTC	CASSPGGGEETQYF
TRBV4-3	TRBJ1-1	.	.	TGCGCCAGCAGCCCGAACGGACTCCCGAACACTGAAGCTTTCTTT	CASSPNGLPNTEAFF
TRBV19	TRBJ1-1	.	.	TGTGCCAGTATCCAAAGACGGAACACTGAAGCTTTCTTT	CASIQRRNTEAFF